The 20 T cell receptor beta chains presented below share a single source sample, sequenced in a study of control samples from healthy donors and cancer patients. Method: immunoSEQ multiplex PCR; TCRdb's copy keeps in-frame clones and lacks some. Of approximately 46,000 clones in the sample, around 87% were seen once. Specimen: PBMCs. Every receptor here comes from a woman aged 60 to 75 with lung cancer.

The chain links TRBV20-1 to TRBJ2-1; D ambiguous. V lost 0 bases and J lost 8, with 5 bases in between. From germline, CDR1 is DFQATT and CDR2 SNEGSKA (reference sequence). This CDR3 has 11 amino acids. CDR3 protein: CSARDGDEQFF. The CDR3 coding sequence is TGCAGTGCTAGAGATGGCGATGAGCAGTTCTTC.

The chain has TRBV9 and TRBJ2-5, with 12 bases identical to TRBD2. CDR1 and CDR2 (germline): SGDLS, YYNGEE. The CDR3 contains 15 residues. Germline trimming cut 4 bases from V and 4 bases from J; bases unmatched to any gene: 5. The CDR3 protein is CASSPTSGRRETQYF. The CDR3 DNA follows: TGTGCCAGCAGCCCGACTAGCGGGAGAAGAGAGACCCAGTACTTC.

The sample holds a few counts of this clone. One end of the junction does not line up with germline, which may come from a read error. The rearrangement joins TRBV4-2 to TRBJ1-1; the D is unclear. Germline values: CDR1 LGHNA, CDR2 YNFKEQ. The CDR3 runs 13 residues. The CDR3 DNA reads TGTGCCAGCAGCCAAGATTTATCGGGGAGTGAGGGTTTT. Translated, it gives CASSQDLSGSEGF.

CDR3 region: CASSPRDSSYEQYF. The CDR3 DNA follows: TGTGCCAGCAGCCCCCGGGACAGCTCCTACGAGCAGTACTTC. V usage is TRBV7-6 and J usage is TRBJ2-7; the match to TRBD1 covers 7 bases. The V gene end was trimmed by 5 bases and the J gene end by 0 bases; junction bases not matched to a gene: 4. This CDR3 is 14 amino acids long. CDR1 is SGHVS, CDR2 FNYEAQ, per germline. The complete variable domain, with remaining parts taken from reference TRBV7-6 and TRBJ2-7, reads GAGVSQSPRYKVTKRGQDVALRCDPISGHVSLYWYRQALGQGPEFLTYFNYEAQQDKSGLPNDRFSAERPEGSISTLTIQRTEQRDSAMYRCASSPRDSSYEQYFGPGTRLTVT.

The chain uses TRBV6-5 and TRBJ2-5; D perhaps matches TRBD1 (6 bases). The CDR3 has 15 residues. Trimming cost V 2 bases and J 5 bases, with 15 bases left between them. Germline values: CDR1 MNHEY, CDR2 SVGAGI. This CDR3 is CASSYVLGAGETQYF. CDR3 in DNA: TGTGCCAGCAGTTACGTTCTGGGGGCCGGGGAGACCCAGTACTTC.

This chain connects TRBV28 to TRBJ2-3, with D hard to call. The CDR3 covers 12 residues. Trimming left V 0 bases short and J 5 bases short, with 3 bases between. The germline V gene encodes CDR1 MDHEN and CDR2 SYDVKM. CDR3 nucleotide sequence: TGTGCCAGCAGTTTATGGGAAGATACGCAGTATTTT. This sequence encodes CASSLWEDTQYF.

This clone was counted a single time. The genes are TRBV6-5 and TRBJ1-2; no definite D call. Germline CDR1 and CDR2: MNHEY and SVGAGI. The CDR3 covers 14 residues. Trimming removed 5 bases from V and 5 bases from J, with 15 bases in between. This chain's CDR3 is CASSLRPEGYGYTF. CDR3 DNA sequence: TGTGCCAGCAGTCTCCGGCCGGAAGGGTATGGCTACACCTTC.

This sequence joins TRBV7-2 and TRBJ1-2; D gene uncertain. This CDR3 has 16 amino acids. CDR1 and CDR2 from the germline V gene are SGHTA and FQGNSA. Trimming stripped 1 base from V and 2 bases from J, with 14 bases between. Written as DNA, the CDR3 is TGTGCCAGCAGCTTAGAGGCAAGAAGAGCGAACTATGGCTACACCTTC. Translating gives CASSLEARRANYGYTF.

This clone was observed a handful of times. Here the CDR3 DNA reads TGTGCCAGCAGCTTGACGGGGGCGGCGAAGGCCGGGGAGCTGTTTTTT. Residues: CASSLTGAAKAGELFF. The chain is built from TRBV5-6 and TRBJ2-2, with D perhaps TRBD1 or TRBD2 (6 bases each). V lost 1 base and J lost 6, with 16 bases in between. CDR1 SGHDT and CDR2 YYEEEE come from the germline V gene. The CDR3 totals 16 residues.

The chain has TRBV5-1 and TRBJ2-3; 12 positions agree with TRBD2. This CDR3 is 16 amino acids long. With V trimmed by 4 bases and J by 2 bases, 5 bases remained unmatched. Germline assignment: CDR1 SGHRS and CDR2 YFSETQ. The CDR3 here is CASSPGTSGLTDTQYF. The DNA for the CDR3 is TGCGCCAGCAGCCCGGGGACTAGCGGGCTCACAGATACGCAGTATTTT.

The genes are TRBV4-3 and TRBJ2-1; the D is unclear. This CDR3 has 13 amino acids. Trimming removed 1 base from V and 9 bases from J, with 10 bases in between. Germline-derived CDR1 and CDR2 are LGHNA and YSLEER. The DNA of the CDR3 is TGCGCCAGCAGCCAAGTTGGCTTGGGTGAGCAGTTCTTC. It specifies CASSQVGLGEQFF.

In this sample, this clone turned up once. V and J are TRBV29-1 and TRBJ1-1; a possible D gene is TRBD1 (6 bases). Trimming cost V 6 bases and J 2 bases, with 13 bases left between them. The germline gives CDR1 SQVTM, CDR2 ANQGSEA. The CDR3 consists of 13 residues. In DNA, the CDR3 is TGCAGCGTCAGGGGACGCTTAAACACTGAAGCTTTCTTT. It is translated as CSVRGRLNTEAFF.

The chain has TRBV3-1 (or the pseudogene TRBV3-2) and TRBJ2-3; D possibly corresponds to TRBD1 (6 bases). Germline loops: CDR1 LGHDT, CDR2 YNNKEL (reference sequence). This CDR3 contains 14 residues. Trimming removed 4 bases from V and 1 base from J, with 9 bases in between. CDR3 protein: CASSLRTGTDTQYF. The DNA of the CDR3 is TGTGCCAGCAGCCTCCGGACAGGCACAGATACGCAGTATTTT.

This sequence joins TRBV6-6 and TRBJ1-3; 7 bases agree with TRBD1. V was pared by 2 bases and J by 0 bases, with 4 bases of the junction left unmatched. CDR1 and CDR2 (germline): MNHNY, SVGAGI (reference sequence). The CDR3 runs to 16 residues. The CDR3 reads CASSYVGQSSGNTIYF. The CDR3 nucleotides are TGTGCCAGCAGTTACGTGGGACAGAGCTCTGGAAACACCATATATTTT.

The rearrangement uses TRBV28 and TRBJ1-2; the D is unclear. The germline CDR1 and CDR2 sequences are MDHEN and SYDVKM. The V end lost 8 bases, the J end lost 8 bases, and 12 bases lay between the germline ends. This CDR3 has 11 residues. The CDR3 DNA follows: TGTGCCAGCCTTGGGGATATGGGCTACACCTTC. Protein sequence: CASLGDMGYTF.

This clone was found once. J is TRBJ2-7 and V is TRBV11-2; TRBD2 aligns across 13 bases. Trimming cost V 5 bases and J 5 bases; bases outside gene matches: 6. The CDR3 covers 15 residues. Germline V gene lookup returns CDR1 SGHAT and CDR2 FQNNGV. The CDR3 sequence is CASSPGTSGMNEQYF. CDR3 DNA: TGTGCCAGCAGCCCGGGGACTAGCGGGATGAACGAGCAGTACTTC.

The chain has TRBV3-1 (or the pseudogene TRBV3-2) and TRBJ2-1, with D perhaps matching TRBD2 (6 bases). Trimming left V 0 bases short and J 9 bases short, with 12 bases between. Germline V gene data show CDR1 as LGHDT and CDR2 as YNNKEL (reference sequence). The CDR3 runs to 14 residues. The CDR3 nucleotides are TGTGCCAGCAGCCAAGATCAGGCGGGGAGTGAGCAGTTCTTC. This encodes CASSQDQAGSEQFF.

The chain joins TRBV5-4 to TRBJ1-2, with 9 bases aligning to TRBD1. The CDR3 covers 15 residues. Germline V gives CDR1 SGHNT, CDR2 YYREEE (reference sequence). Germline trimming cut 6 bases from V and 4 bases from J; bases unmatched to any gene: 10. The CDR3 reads CASTLGQGTSYGYTF. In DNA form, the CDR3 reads TGTGCCAGCACCCTAGGACAGGGGACCTCCTATGGCTACACCTTC.

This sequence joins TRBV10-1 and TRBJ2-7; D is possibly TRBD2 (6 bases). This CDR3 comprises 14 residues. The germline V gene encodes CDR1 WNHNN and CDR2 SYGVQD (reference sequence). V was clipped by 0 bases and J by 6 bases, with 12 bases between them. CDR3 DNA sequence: TGCGCCAGCAGTGAGTCGTCGGAGGGCGGCGAGCAGTACTTC. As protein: CASSESSEGGEQYF.

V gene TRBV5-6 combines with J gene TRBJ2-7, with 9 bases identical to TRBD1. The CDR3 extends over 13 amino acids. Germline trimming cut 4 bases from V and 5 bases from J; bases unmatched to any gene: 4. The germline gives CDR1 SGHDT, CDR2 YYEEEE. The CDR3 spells CASSRDRVHEQYF. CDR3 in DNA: TGTGCCAGCAGCCGGGACAGGGTCCACGAGCAGTACTTC.